This TCR beta chain was found in a study of spatial heterogeneity in lung cancer. Study summary: Where they were available, follow-up PBMC samples were sequenced, at a median of about 22 months after resection. The library had UMIs, and each TCR and UMI pair averaged more than ten raw reads. Overall study results and limits: The appearance of ubiquitous expanded tumor TCRs in blood was greater at resection than follow-up.

Germline loops: CDR1 DFQATT, CDR2 SNEGSKA (reference sequence). There are 13 residues in the CDR3. Trimming took off 3 bases at V and 6 bases at J, with 11 bases between the two ends. This sample's time point: blood at routine non-recurrence follow-up after resection. The study sequenced unsorted whole RNA from tumor, nontumor lung or frozen PBMC. As for this clonotype: Its cognate antigen is unknown.

A single record per CDR3 protein comes from TCRdb applying MiXCR to the 5' RACE reads. The data show some 120,000 distinct CDR3 sequences, 9% to 15% seen once. The TCR originated in a male donor with early-stage non-small cell lung cancer. The rearrangement joins TRBV20-1 to TRBJ1-4; tentatively, D is TRBD1 (5 bases). The sequenced sample was PBMCs, obtained at follow-up. The CDR3 DNA follows: TGCAGTGCTAGTCGAGGGGTGGATGAAAAACTGTTTTTT. Translation gives CSASRGVDEKLFF.